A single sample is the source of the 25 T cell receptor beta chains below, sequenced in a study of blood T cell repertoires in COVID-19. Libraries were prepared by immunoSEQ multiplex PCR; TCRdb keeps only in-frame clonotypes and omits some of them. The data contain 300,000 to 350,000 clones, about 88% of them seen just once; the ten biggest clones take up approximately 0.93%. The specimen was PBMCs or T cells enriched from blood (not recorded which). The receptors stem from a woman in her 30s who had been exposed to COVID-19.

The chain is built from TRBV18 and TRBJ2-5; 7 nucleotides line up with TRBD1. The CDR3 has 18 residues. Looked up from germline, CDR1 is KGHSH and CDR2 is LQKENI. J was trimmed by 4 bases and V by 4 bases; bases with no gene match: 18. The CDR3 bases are TGTGCCAGCTCACGCTCTCCTTCCTCACAGGGGCAGGGAGAGACCCAGTACTTC. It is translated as CASSRSPSSQGQGETQYF.

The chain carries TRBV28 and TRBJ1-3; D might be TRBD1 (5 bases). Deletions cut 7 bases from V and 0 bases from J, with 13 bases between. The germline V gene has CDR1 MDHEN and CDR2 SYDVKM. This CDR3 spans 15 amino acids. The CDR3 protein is CASTPDSTSGNTIYF. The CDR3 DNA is TGTGCCAGCACCCCCGACAGTACCTCTGGAAACACCATATATTTT.

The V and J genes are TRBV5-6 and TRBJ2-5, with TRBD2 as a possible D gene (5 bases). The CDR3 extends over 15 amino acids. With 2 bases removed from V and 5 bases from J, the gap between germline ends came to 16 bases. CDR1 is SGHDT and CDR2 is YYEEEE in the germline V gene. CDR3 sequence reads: CASSLRGQIRETQYF. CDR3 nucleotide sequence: TGTGCCAGCAGCTTACGGGGTCAGATCAGGGAGACCCAGTACTTC.

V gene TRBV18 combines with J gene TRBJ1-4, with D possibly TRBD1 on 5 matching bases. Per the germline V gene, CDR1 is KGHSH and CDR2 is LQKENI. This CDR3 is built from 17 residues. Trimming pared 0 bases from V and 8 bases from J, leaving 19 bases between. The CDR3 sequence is CASSPPGPQGRLEKLFF. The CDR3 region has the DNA TGTGCCAGCTCACCACCTGGGCCGCAGGGTCGGTTAGAAAAACTGTTTTTT.

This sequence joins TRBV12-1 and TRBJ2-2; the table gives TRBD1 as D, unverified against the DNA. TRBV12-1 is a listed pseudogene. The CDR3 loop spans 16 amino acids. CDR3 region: CASSFNRLRTPGELFF. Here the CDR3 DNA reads TGTGCCAGCAGCTTTAACAGGCTACGAACCCCCGGGGAGCTGTTTTTT.

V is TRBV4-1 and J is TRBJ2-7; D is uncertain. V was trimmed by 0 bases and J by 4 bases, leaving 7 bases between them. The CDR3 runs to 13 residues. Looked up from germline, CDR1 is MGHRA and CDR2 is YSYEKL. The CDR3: CASSQDLMYEQYF. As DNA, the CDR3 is TGCGCCAGCAGCCAAGATCTAATGTACGAGCAGTACTTC.

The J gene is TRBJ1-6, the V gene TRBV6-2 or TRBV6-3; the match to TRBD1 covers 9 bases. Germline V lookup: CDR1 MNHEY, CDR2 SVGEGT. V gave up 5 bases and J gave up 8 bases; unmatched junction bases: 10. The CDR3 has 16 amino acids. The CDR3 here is CASSRPGTGTDSPLHF. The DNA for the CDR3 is TGTGCCAGCAGTCGTCCCGGGACAGGGACCGATTCACCCCTCCACTTT.

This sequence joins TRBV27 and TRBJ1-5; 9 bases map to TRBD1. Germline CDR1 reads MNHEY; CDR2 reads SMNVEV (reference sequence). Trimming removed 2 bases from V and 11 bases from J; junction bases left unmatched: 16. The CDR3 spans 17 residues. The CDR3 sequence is CASSLHPWDRARKTQHF. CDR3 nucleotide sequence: TGTGCCAGCAGTTTACACCCCTGGGACAGGGCTAGGAAAACCCAGCATTTT.

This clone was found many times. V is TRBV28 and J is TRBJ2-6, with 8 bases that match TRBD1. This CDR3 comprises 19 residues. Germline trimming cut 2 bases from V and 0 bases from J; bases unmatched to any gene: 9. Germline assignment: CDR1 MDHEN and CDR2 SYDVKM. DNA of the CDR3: TGTGCCAGCAGTTTAGACCCTCGGGACAGGAGCTCTGGGGCCAACGTCCTGACTTTC. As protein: CASSLDPRDRSSGANVLTF.

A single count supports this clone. The CDR3 here is CASSTGQIQETQYF. As DNA, the CDR3 is TGTGCCAGCAGCACCGGACAGATCCAAGAGACCCAGTACTTC. V is TRBV5-6 and J is TRBJ2-5, with D perhaps TRBD1 (6 bases). Germline CDR1 and CDR2: SGHDT and YYEEEE. The CDR3 is made up of 14 amino acids. The V and J ends lost 4 bases and 1 base respectively, with 11 bases between them.

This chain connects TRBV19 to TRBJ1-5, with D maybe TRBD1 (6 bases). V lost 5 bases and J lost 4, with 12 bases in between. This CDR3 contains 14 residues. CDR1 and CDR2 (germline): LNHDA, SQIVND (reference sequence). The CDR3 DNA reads TGTGCCAGTAGTCCGACAGGACGGAATCAGCCCCAGCATTTT. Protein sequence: CASSPTGRNQPQHF. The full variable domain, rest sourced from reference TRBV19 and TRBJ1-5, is DGGITQSPKYLFRKEGQNVTLSCEQNLNHDAMYWYRQDPGQGLRLIYYSQIVNDFQKGDIAEGYSVSREKKESFPLTVTSAQKNPTAFYLCASSPTGRNQPQHFGDGTRLSIL.

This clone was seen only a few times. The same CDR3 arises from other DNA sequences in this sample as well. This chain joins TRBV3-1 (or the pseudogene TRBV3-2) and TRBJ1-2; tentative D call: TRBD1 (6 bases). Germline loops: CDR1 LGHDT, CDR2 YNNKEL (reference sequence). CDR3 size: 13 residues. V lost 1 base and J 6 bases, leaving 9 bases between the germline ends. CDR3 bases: TGTGCCAGCAGCCAAGGGGGGCTTAATGGCTACACCTTC. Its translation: CASSQGGLNGYTF.

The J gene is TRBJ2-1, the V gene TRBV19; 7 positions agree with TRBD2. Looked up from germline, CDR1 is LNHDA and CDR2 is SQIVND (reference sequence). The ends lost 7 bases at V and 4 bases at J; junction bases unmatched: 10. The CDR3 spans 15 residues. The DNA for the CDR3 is TGTGCCAGTATGGGGGGAGCGGGATTATACAATGAGCAGTTCTTC. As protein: CASMGGAGLYNEQFF.

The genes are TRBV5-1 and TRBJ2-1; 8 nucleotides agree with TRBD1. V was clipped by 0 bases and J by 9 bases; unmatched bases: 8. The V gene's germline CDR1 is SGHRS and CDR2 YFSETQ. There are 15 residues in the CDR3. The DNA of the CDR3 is TGCGCCAGCAGCTTGGCGGCAGGGGGCTTTGGTGAGCAGTTCTTC. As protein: CASSLAAGGFGEQFF. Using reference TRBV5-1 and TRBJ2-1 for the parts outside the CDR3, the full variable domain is KAGVTQTPRYLIKTRGQQVTLSCSPISGHRSVSWYQQTPGQGLQFLFEYFSETQRNKGNFPGRFSGRQFSNSRSEMNVSTLELGDSALYLCASSLAAGGFGEQFFGPGTRLTVL.

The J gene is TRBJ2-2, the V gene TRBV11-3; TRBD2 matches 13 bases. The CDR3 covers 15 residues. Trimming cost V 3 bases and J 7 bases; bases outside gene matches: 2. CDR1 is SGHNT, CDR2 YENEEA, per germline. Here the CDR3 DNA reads TGTGCCAGCAGCTTCGGACTAGCGGGAGTCGGGGAGCTGTTTTTT. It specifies CASSFGLAGVGELFF.

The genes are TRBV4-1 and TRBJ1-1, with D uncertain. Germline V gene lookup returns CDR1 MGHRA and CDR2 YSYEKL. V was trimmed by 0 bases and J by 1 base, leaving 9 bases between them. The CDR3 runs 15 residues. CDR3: CASSQEGGRNTEAFF. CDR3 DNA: TGCGCCAGCAGCCAAGAAGGAGGGAGGAACACTGAAGCTTTCTTT.

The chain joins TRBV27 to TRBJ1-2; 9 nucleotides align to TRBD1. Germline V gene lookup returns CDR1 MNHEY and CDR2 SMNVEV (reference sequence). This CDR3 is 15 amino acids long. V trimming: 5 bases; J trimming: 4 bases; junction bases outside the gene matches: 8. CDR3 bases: TGTGCCAGCAGTCTAGACACAGGGGGCAGCTATGGCTACACCTTC. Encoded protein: CASSLDTGGSYGYTF.

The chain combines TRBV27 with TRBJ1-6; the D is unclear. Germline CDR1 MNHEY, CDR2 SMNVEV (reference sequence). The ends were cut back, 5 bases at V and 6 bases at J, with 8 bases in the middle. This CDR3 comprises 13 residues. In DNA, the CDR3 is TGTGCCAGCAGTATAGAGCGTAATTCACCCCTCCACTTT. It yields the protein CASSIERNSPLHF.

In nucleotides, the CDR3 is TGCAGCGCCGTAGAGGCAGGGGTTTCCGAGCAGTACTTC. Residues: CSAVEAGVSEQYF. The chain joins TRBV29-1 to TRBJ2-7; TRBD1 is a possible D gene (6 bases). CDR3 length: 13 amino acids. The ends were cut back, 7 bases at V and 6 bases at J, with 19 bases in the middle. CDR1 and CDR2 from the germline V gene are SQVTM and ANQGSEA.

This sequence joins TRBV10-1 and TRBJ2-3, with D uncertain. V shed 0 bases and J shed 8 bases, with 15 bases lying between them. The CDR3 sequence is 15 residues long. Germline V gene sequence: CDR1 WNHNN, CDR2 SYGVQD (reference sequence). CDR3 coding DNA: TGCGCCAGCAGTGAGTCGCGGCTGGAAGGCCCTACGCAGTATTTT. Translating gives CASSESRLEGPTQYF.

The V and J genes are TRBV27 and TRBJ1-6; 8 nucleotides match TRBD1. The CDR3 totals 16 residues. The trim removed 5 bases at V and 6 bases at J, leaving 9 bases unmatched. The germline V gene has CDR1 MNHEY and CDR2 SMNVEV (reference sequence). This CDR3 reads CASSNLMTGANSPLHF. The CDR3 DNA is TGTGCCAGCAGTAACCTCATGACAGGGGCTAATTCACCCCTCCACTTT.

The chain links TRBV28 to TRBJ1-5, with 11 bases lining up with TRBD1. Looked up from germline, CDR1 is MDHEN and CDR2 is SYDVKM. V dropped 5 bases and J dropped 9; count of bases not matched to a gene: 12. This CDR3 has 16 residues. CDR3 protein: CASSLPGTGGEGPQHF. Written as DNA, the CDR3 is TGTGCCAGCAGTCTCCCTGGGACAGGGGGTGAGGGGCCCCAGCATTTT.

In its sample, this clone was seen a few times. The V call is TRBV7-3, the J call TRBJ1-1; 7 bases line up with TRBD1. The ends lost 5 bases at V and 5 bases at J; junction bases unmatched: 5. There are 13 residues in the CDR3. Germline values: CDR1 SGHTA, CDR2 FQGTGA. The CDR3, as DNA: TGTGCCAGCAGCCCACAGGGGAGAACTGAAGCTTTCTTT. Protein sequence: CASSPQGRTEAFF.

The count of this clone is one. CDR3 amino acids: CASSAGGNQPQHF. The DNA of the CDR3 is TGTGCCAGTAGTGCGGGTGGCAATCAGCCCCAGCATTTT. The rearrangement links TRBV19 to TRBJ1-5; D call uncertain. The V end lost 5 bases, the J end lost 2 bases, and 7 bases lay between the germline ends. The CDR3 extends over 13 amino acids. Germline lookup yields CDR1 LNHDA and CDR2 SQIVND (reference sequence).

The CDR3: CASSSLGTLKNIQYF. The CDR3 coding sequence is TGTGCCAGCAGTTCCTTGGGCACTCTGAAAAACATTCAGTACTTC. The chain is built from TRBV28 and TRBJ2-4; D is undetermined. Germline-derived CDR1 and CDR2 are MDHEN and SYDVKM. The CDR3 consists of 15 residues. Trimming stripped 4 bases from V and 4 bases from J, with 14 bases between.